The 8 T cell receptor beta chains below all came from one sample that was sequenced in a study of shared clonotypes between healthy human individuals. TCRdb keeps only in-frame clones here, not all; method: immunoSEQ multiplex PCR. The sample has a few million clones, more than 80% seen once. Sequenced input: naive CD4+ T cells from PBMCs. Subset indicated: CD45RA+ positively selected. The receptors originated from a man between 18 and 35 years old in good health. Some clones in this sample may be carry-over from other donors' samples.

CDR3 residues: CASSQGQDSYEQYF. In DNA, the CDR3 is TGTGCCAGCTCACAGGGACAGGACTCCTACGAGCAGTACTTC. The chain uses TRBV18 and TRBJ2-7, with 8 bases that match TRBD1. V shed 4 bases, J shed 0 bases, and the junction held 2 bases outside the gene matches. CDR1 is KGHSH and CDR2 is LQKENI in the germline V gene. The CDR3 has 14 residues. Using reference TRBV18 and TRBJ2-7 for the parts outside the CDR3, the full variable domain is NAGVMQNPRHLVRRRGQEARLRCSPMKGHSHVYWYRQLPEEGLKFMVYLQKENIIDESGMPKERFSAEFPKEGPSILRIQQVVRGDSAAYFCASSQGQDSYEQYFGPGTRLTVT.

The chain has TRBV10-1 and TRBJ1-4; 10 nucleotides agree with TRBD1. The J segment lost 0 bases and the V segment lost 4 bases, leaving 2 bases of the junction unmatched. CDR1 is WNHNN and CDR2 is SYGVQD in the germline V gene (reference sequence). CDR3 length equals 16 residues. The CDR3 reads CASSADRGTTNEKLFF. The CDR3, as DNA: TGCGCCAGCAGTGCGGACAGGGGGACAACTAATGAAAAACTGTTTTTT.

This chain uses TRBV19 with TRBJ2-7; D remains ambiguous. V was shortened by 7 bases and J by 6 bases, with 10 bases between the two germline ends. Germline assignment: CDR1 LNHDA and CDR2 SQIVND (reference sequence). This CDR3 has 11 residues. The CDR3 coding sequence is TGTGCCAGTATGAGGTCCCGCGAGCAGTACTTC. This translates into CASMRSREQYF.

The gene calls are TRBV18 and TRBJ2-3; D gene ambiguous. The germline V and J ends were trimmed by 5 bases and 6 bases, with 12 bases remaining between them. CDR1 is KGHSH and CDR2 is LQKENI in the germline V gene. The CDR3 spans 13 residues. DNA for the CDR3: TGTGCCAGCTCAGCGGCCCCTATGGATACGCAGTATTTT. Its translation is CASSAAPMDTQYF.

The chain has TRBV11-3 and TRBJ1-1, with D possibly being TRBD1 (6 bases). This CDR3 is built from 14 residues. The ends were cut back, 4 bases at V and 3 bases at J, with 12 bases in the middle. Germline values: CDR1 SGHNT, CDR2 YENEEA. The CDR3 region is CASSSYREDTEAFF. The CDR3 region has the DNA TGTGCCAGCAGCTCGTACAGGGAGGACACTGAAGCTTTCTTT.

The chain uses TRBV12-5 and TRBJ2-5, with D possibly TRBD2 on 7 matching bases. The CDR3 consists of 14 residues. With 2 bases removed from V and 2 bases from J, the gap between germline ends came to 9 bases. The germline V gene has CDR1 LGHNT and CDR2 FRNRAP. The chain's CDR3 is CASGLSGTQETQYF. The CDR3 bases are TGTGCTAGTGGTTTGAGCGGGACACAAGAGACCCAGTACTTC.

This chain joins TRBV9 and TRBJ2-3; D gene ambiguous. Looked up from germline, CDR1 is SGDLS and CDR2 is YYNGEE. The CDR3 sequence is 15 residues long. Trimming pared 0 bases from V and 2 bases from J, leaving 10 bases between. This CDR3 is CASSVVNGYTDTQYF. The CDR3, as DNA: TGTGCCAGCAGCGTAGTAAACGGATACACAGATACGCAGTATTTT.

The CDR3 sequence: CASRQGLAGGTYEQYF. The CDR3 bases are TGTGCCAGCAGGCAAGGACTAGCGGGAGGAACCTACGAGCAGTACTTC. This chain links TRBV28 with TRBJ2-7, with 14 bases aligning to TRBD2. Per germline, CDR1 MDHEN and CDR2 SYDVKM. The ends lost 6 bases at V and 2 bases at J; junction bases unmatched: 6. CDR3 length equals 16 residues.